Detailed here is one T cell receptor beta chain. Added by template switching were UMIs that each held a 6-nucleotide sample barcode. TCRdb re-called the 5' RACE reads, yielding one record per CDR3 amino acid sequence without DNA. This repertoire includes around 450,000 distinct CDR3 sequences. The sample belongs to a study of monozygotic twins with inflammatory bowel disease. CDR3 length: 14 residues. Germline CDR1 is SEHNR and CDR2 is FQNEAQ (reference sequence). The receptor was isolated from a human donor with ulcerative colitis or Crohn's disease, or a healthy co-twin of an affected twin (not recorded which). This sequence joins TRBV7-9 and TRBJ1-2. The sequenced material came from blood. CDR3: CASSLEGRGSGYTF.